Included here is one T cell receptor beta chain sequence, with context. Antigen specificity is unknown. UMI-tagged TRB cDNA libraries were built via 5' RACE. TCRdb reprocessed the 5' RACE reads, keeping one entry per CDR3 protein, no DNA. Recorded for this sample: about 63,000 distinct CDR3 sequences. A CD45RO-CCR7+CD27+CD95- profile was what naive CD8+ T cells displayed. Per the germline V gene, CDR1 is SNHLY and CDR2 is FYNNEI. This CDR3 is built from 14 residues. This sample is drawn from a study of CXCR3-negative and CXCR3-positive naive CD8 T cells. Overall study results and limits: Greater hydrophobicity was found in TRB CDR3s of CXCR3-positive naive cells than of CXCR3-negative naive cells. TRBV-TRBJ usage was alike in naive CXCR3-negative and CXCR3-positive cells but differed in memory cells.

This TCR derives from a human donor in good health. Some clones in this sample may be carry-over from other donors' samples. The chain couples TRBV2 to TRBJ2-1; the TCRdb call, TRBD2, lacks DNA for checking. The sequenced sample consisted of naive CXCR3+ CD8+ T cells from blood. Subset given: CD45RO-CCR7+CD27+CD95- naive CD8+ T cells expressing CXCR3 (TNR3+). This chain's CDR3 is CASSGGGTYNEQFF.